The 13 T cell receptor beta chains listed next were all sequenced from one sample in a study of blood T cell repertoires in COVID-19. The method was immunoSEQ multiplex PCR; TCRdb's version includes in-frame clones alone and lacks a portion of them. The sample includes 200,000 to 250,000 clones, around 84% of them seen just once. The sample was peripheral blood. The receptors shown here come from a woman aged 80 or over with active or convalescent COVID-19.

This chain joins TRBV5-5 and TRBJ1-2; 7 positions agree with TRBD1. The germline gives CDR1 SGHKS, CDR2 YYEKEE (reference sequence). V shed 2 bases, J shed 8 bases, and the junction held 9 bases outside the gene matches. The CDR3 runs to 14 residues. The CDR3 loop reads CASSLLRQGGGYTF. The CDR3 DNA sequence: TGTGCCAGCAGCTTACTTCGACAGGGAGGAGGCTACACCTTC.

This chain links TRBV7-2 with TRBJ1-2, with D hard to call. The V gene's germline CDR1 is SGHTA and CDR2 FQGNSA. The CDR3 spans 16 residues. V was shortened by 0 bases and J by 0 bases, with 11 bases between the two germline ends. The CDR3 region has the DNA TGTGCCAGCAGCTTAGCTGCGGCACCTCCTAACTATGGCTACACCTTC. Translated: CASSLAAAPPNYGYTF.

The genes are TRBV3-1 (or the pseudogene TRBV3-2) and TRBJ1-6; TRBD1 might be the D (5 bases). The V end lost 0 bases, the J end lost 12 bases, and 15 bases lay between the germline ends. CDR1 is LGHDT, CDR2 YNNKEL, per germline (reference sequence). The CDR3 is made up of 15 amino acids. The CDR3 loop reads CASSQDRLGPQPLHF. The CDR3 bases are TGTGCCAGCAGCCAAGATCGGCTGGGGCCGCAACCCCTCCACTTT.

CDR3 amino acids: CAWSVQGLVGYTF. The CDR3 DNA sequence: TGTGCCTGGAGTGTACAGGGGTTGGTCGGCTACACCTTC. This chain uses TRBV30 with TRBJ1-2, with 7 bases matching TRBD1. The CDR3 is 13 amino acids. V trimming: 0 bases; J trimming: 8 bases; junction bases outside the gene matches: 6. The V gene's germline CDR1 is GTSNPN and CDR2 SVGIG (reference sequence).

This chain connects TRBV6-5 to TRBJ2-2; 7 bases align to TRBD2. The CDR3 is 14 residues long. Trimming took 8 bases from V and 4 from J; bases not matched to a gene: 7. Germline V gene lookup returns CDR1 MNHEY and CDR2 SVGAGI. The CDR3 nucleotides read TGTGCCAGCCCTGGACTAGGGAGCACCGGGGAGCTGTTTTTT. Translated: CASPGLGSTGELFF.

The genes are TRBV15 and TRBJ2-7, with a tentative D call TRBD2 (6 bases). The CDR3 has 14 amino acids. Germline CDR1 LNHNV, CDR2 YYDKDF (reference sequence). V was trimmed by 0 bases and J by 4 bases, leaving 10 bases between them. The CDR3 sequence: CATSREALAYEQYF. The CDR3 DNA is TGTGCCACCAGCAGAGAAGCTCTAGCGTACGAGCAGTACTTC.

The sample holds a few counts of this clone. The V call is TRBV19, the J call TRBJ2-7; 10 nucleotides align to TRBD1. The CDR3 loop spans 14 amino acids. The V segment lost 8 bases and the J segment 3 bases; nucleotides outside the gene matches: 7. Germline V CDR1 and CDR2: LNHDA, SQIVND (reference sequence). The CDR3 region is CASQKTGGIYEQYF. The DNA for the CDR3 is TGTGCCAGTCAAAAGACAGGGGGCATCTACGAGCAGTACTTC.

The chain carries TRBV3-1 (or the pseudogene TRBV3-2) and TRBJ2-7, with 10 positions matching TRBD2. J was trimmed by 4 bases and V by 3 bases; bases with no gene match: 9. Germline V gene data show CDR1 as LGHDT and CDR2 as YNNKEL (reference sequence). The CDR3 consists of 16 residues. CDR3 bases: TGTGCCAGCAGCCAGGCTAGCGGGGGCTGGGTATACGAGCAGTACTTC. This encodes CASSQASGGWVYEQYF.

The chain combines TRBV2 with TRBJ2-3; 10 nucleotides align to TRBD2. CDR3 length: 15 amino acids. The junction had 4 bases not matched to a gene; V was cut back by 7 bases and J by 0 bases. From germline, CDR1 is SNHLY and CDR2 FYNNEI. The CDR3: CASTPLAGSTDTQYF. CDR3 nucleotide sequence: TGTGCCAGCACCCCACTAGCGGGGAGCACAGATACGCAGTATTTT.

The V call is TRBV9, the J call TRBJ2-1, with 14 bases that match TRBD2. V lost 4 bases and J lost 2; bases outside the gene matches: 8. The V gene's germline CDR1 is SGDLS and CDR2 YYNGEE. The CDR3 extends over 18 amino acids. The CDR3 loop is CASSTRLAGGPPYNEQFF. The CDR3 nucleotides read TGTGCCAGCAGCACTCGACTAGCGGGAGGGCCCCCCTACAATGAGCAGTTCTTC.

V usage is TRBV7-9 and J usage is TRBJ1-6, with no clear D. Trimming shortened V by 5 bases and J by 9 bases, and 17 bases separated the two germline ends. The CDR3 runs to 15 residues. Germline CDR1 and CDR2: SEHNR and FQNEAQ (reference sequence). The CDR3 region is CASSLSAGSVSPLHF. The CDR3 DNA sequence: TGTGCCAGCAGCCTCTCGGCAGGTTCTGTTTCACCCCTCCACTTT.

This clone was counted a single time. The chain couples TRBV3-1 (or the pseudogene TRBV3-2) to TRBJ2-5; D is possibly TRBD2 (5 bases). Germline CDR1 and CDR2: LGHDT and YNNKEL (reference sequence). The V gene lost 0 bases and the J gene lost 9 bases, with 17 bases spanning the gap. The CDR3 runs to 15 residues. This CDR3 reads CASSQDTTPRRAQYF. CDR3 nucleotides: TGTGCCAGCAGCCAAGACACTACCCCGCGGCGGGCCCAGTACTTC.

The chain joins TRBV5-4 to TRBJ1-2, with a weak D call TRBD1 (6 bases). From germline, CDR1 is SGHNT and CDR2 YYREEE (reference sequence). This CDR3 is built from 13 residues. V lost 2 bases, J lost 3 bases, and 8 bases lay in between. CDR3 region: CASSFSGDYGYTF. The CDR3 bases are TGTGCCAGCAGCTTCTCAGGGGACTATGGCTACACCTTC.